These 15 T cell receptor beta chains were all obtained from the same sample, sequenced in a study of OX40 agonist ivuxolimab in advanced cancers. Assay: immunoSEQ multiplex PCR; the TCRdb copy retains only in-frame clones and omits some. The sample has 30,000 or so clones; around four fifths are singletons. The sample consisted of CD4+ or CD8+ T cells sorted from blood, taken in a trial of the OX40 agonist ivuxolimab. Every receptor here comes from an adult with an advanced solid tumor such as melanoma, head and neck, liver or kidney cancer.

The rearrangement joins TRBV4-3 to TRBJ2-2; D not certain. The CDR3 totals 16 residues. Trimming removed 0 bases at V and 6 bases at J, with 14 bases between. The germline CDR1 and CDR2 sequences are LGHNA and YSLEER. The DNA of the CDR3 is TGCGCCAGCAGCCAAGAGTGGGCCGTGGGCTCCGGGGAGCTGTTTTTT. Residues: CASSQEWAVGSGELFF.

The CDR3 spells CASSLASDGQAYGYTF. The CDR3 DNA reads TGTGCCAGCAGTTTAGCTTCCGACGGACAGGCCTATGGCTACACCTTC. This rearrangement joins TRBV27 to TRBJ1-2; 7 nucleotides match TRBD1. Germline trimming cut 2 bases from V and 4 bases from J; bases unmatched to any gene: 10. Germline CDR1 MNHEY, CDR2 SMNVEV (reference sequence). The CDR3 totals 16 residues.

The V gene is TRBV19, the J gene TRBJ1-5, with 8 positions matching TRBD1. V was clipped by 9 bases and J by 3 bases; unmatched bases: 4. There are 13 residues in the CDR3. Germline CDR1 is LNHDA and CDR2 is SQIVND (reference sequence). DNA for the CDR3: TGTGCCAGCCAGGGGGCTAACAATCAGCCCCAGCATTTT. Its translation is CASQGANNQPQHF.

Here the CDR3 DNA reads TGTGCCAGCAGCTTAGCCGCAGGGGGGCCCTATGGCTACACCTTC. It codes for CASSLAAGGPYGYTF. The gene calls are TRBV11-2 and TRBJ1-2, with 7 bases aligning to TRBD1. V shed 1 base, J shed 4 bases, and the junction held 6 bases outside the gene matches. Germline CDR1 and CDR2: SGHAT and FQNNGV. There are 15 residues in the CDR3.

The chain combines TRBV4-3 with TRBJ2-7, with D possibly called TRBD1 or TRBD2 (5 bases each). The CDR3 is 15 amino acids. V shed 4 bases and J shed 2 bases, with 15 bases lying between them. CDR1 and CDR2 from the germline V gene are LGHNA and YSLEER. Here the CDR3 reads CASSLYRDGTYEQYF. DNA for the CDR3: TGCGCCAGCAGCCTCTACCGGGACGGGACCTACGAGCAGTACTTC.

CDR3 nucleotides: TGTGCCAGCGGCAGAAATCAAGAGACCCAGTACTTC. It encodes CASGRNQETQYF. The chain combines TRBV11-2 with TRBJ2-5; D is uncertain. CDR3 length: 12 residues. Germline-derived CDR1 and CDR2 are SGHAT and FQNNGV. V was pared by 8 bases and J by 2 bases, with 9 bases between.

The gene calls are TRBV7-2 and TRBJ2-2; D is uncertain. Trimming took 1 base from V and 7 from J, leaving 10 bases between them. Germline CDR1 is SGHTA and CDR2 is FQGNSA. The CDR3 contains 14 residues. CDR3 in amino acids: CASSLVASNGELFF. The CDR3 region has the DNA TGTGCCAGCAGCTTAGTTGCGTCCAACGGGGAGCTGTTTTTT.

The chain carries TRBV6-6 and TRBJ2-2, with a possible D match to TRBD1 (6 bases). The V and J ends lost 6 bases and 0 bases respectively, with 11 bases between them. This CDR3 spans 15 amino acids. CDR1 MNHNY and CDR2 SVGAGI come from the germline V gene (reference sequence). As DNA, the CDR3 is TGTGCCAGCAGCGCAAGGACAGCGAACACCGGGGAGCTGTTTTTT. Protein sequence: CASSARTANTGELFF.

CDR3 loop: CASSAWRERGLGETQYF. The DNA for the CDR3 is TGTGCCAGCAGTGCCTGGAGGGAGCGGGGCCTGGGGGAGACCCAGTACTTC. J is TRBJ2-5 and V is TRBV6-1; 7 nucleotides line up with TRBD2. CDR3 length: 17 amino acids. Per germline, CDR1 MNHNS and CDR2 SASEGT. V was pared by 4 bases and J by 5 bases, with 16 bases of the junction left unmatched.

The chain recombines TRBV5-1 with TRBJ2-7, with 8 bases aligning to TRBD2. Losses at the gene ends were 3 bases for V and 0 bases for J; bases not matched to a gene: 5. Germline V CDR1 and CDR2: SGHRS, YFSETQ. The CDR3 has 15 amino acids. CDR3 sequence reads: CASSYGRGGSYEQYF. The CDR3 DNA sequence: TGCGCCAGCAGCTACGGACGGGGGGGCTCCTACGAGCAGTACTTC.

V and J are TRBV29-1 and TRBJ2-5; the match to TRBD1 covers 9 bases. The CDR3 sequence is 16 residues long. The germline CDR1 and CDR2 sequences are SQVTM and ANQGSEA. Losses at the gene ends were 0 bases for V and 5 bases for J; bases not matched to a gene: 10. In DNA, the CDR3 is TGCAGCGTTGAAGAGTGGAGGGACAGGGTACAGGAGACCCAGTACTTC. Translating it yields CSVEEWRDRVQETQYF.

This sequence joins TRBV4-3 and TRBJ1-1, with D unclear. Per the germline V gene, CDR1 is LGHNA and CDR2 is YSLEER. CDR3 size: 15 residues. The V end lost 0 bases, the J end lost 0 bases, and 8 bases lay between the germline ends. The CDR3 bases are TGCGCCAGCAGCCAAGATGAGGAGATGAACACTGAAGCTTTCTTT. Translating it yields CASSQDEEMNTEAFF.

This clone came up a few times. The V and J genes are TRBV7-9 and TRBJ1-1; D ambiguous. The germline V gene encodes CDR1 SEHNR and CDR2 FQNEAQ (reference sequence). V was trimmed by 4 bases and J by 0 bases, leaving 6 bases between them. The CDR3 spans 13 residues. CDR3 DNA sequence: TGTGCCAGCAGCTCGGTAATGAACACTGAAGCTTTCTTT. It yields the protein CASSSVMNTEAFF.

The chain recombines TRBV11-2 with TRBJ2-1, with D possibly matching TRBD2 (5 bases). V shed 5 bases and J shed 6 bases, with 17 bases lying between them. This CDR3 comprises 15 residues. Germline values: CDR1 SGHAT, CDR2 FQNNGV. CDR3 loop: CASSRRNKGINEQFF. The DNA for the CDR3 is TGTGCCAGCAGCCGGAGGAATAAGGGAATCAATGAGCAGTTCTTC.

The rearrangement joins TRBV19 to TRBJ1-1; TRBD1 matches at 7 bases. The CDR3 has 14 amino acids. The ends lost 7 bases at V and 1 base at J; junction bases unmatched: 6. Germline V gene sequence: CDR1 LNHDA, CDR2 SQIVND (reference sequence). DNA of the CDR3: TGTGCCAGTAACCTACAGGGGACGAACACTGAAGCTTTCTTT. Protein product: CASNLQGTNTEAFF.